Detailed here is one T cell receptor (beta chain). With a J-beta primer mix and a sample-barcoded 5' primer, a second PCR ran about 6 to 11 cycles. A single record per CDR3 protein comes from TCRdb applying MiXCR to the 5' RACE reads. Here the sample spans roughly 1.5 million distinct CDR3 sequences, approximately 43% being singletons. This CDR3 has 14 residues. V was pared by 3 bases and J by 7 bases, with 13 bases between. The germline V gene encodes CDR1 SGDLS and CDR2 YYNGEE. The data were obtained in a study of blood T cells in healthy people across ages. V and J are TRBV9 and TRBJ1-4; D remains ambiguous. Material for sequencing was blood. The receptor was isolated from a woman between 18 and 30 years old in good health. The CDR3 DNA reads TGTGCCAGCAGCGGAGCTGCGGCAGGTGAAAAACTGTTTTTT. Amino acid sequence: CASSGAAAGEKLFF. Looking up the rest from reference TRBV9 and TRBJ1-4 gives the full variable domain: DSGVTQTPKHLITATGQRVTLRCSPRSGDLSVYWYQQSLDQGLQFLIQYYNGEERAKGNILERFSAQQFPDLHSELNLSSLELGDSALYFCASSGAAAGEKLFFGSGTQLSVL.